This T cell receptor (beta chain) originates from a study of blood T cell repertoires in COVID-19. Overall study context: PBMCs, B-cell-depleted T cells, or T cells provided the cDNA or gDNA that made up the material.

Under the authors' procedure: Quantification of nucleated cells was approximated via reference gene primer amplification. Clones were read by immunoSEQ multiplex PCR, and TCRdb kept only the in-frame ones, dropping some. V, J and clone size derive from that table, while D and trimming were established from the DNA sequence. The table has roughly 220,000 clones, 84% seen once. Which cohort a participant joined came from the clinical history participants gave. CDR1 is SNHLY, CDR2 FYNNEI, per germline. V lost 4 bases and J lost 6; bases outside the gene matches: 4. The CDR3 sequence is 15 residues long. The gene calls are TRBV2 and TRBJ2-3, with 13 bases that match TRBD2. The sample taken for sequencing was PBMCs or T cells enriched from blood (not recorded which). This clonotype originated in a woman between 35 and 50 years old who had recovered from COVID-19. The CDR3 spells CASSGTSGSADTQYF. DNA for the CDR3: TGTGCCAGCAGTGGGACTAGCGGGAGTGCTGATACGCAGTATTTT.